Listed here is a single T cell receptor (beta chain). With random hexamers, reverse transcription was performed on about 0.45 to 1 ug of RNA. An immunoSEQ multiplex PCR generated amplified TCR beta CDR3 products spanning 54 Vbeta and 13 Jbeta. TCRdb itself ran the immunoSEQ multiplex PCR reads through MiXCR, one entry per CDR3 protein. Among a few hundred thousand distinct CDR3 sequences, 85% were seen once, and the ten largest hold about 0.11%. The data were taken from a study of CD8 T cells in Susac syndrome. This CDR3 is 16 amino acids long. Per the germline V gene, CDR1 is MNHEY and CDR2 is SVGAGI. V lost 0 bases, J lost 4 bases, and 16 bases lay in between.

The clonotype was recovered from a human donor with multiple sclerosis. Sequenced material: CD8+ T cells from PBMCs. The J gene is TRBJ2-7, the V gene TRBV6-5; TRBD1 or TRBD2 may be the D gene (5 bases each). Written as DNA, the CDR3 is TGTGCCAGCAGTTACTCGATAAGGGGATCGGGATACGAGCAGTACTTC. It translates to CASSYSIRGSGYEQYF.